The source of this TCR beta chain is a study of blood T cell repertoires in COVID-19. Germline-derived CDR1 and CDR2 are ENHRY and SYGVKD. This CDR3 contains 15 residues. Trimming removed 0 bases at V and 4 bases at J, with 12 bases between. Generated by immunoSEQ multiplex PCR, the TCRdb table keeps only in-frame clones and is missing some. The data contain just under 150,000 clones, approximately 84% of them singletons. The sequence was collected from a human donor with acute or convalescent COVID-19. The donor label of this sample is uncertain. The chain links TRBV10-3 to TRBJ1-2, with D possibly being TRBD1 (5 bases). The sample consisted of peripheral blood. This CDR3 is CAISESMTDFYGYTF. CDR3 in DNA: TGTGCCATCAGTGAGTCAATGACAGATTTCTATGGCTACACCTTC.